Here is one TCR beta chain with its context. Clones were sequenced by immunoSEQ multiplex PCR, and TCRdb holds only the in-frame ones, with some missing. The sample lists just over 95,000 clones; about 80% were seen once. The CDR3 runs 13 residues. Germline V CDR1 and CDR2: SGHRS, YFSETQ. The V end was cut by 1 base, the J end by 5 bases, with 9 bases between. The data belong to a study of blood T cell repertoires in COVID-19. This chain uses TRBV5-1 with TRBJ2-5; D is ambiguous. The receptor's source is a man in his 60s with acute or convalescent COVID-19. Sequencing was carried out using peripheral blood. CDR3 amino acids: CASSLPPRETQYF. The CDR3 DNA reads as TGCGCCAGCAGCTTGCCGCCGCGGGAGACCCAGTACTTC.